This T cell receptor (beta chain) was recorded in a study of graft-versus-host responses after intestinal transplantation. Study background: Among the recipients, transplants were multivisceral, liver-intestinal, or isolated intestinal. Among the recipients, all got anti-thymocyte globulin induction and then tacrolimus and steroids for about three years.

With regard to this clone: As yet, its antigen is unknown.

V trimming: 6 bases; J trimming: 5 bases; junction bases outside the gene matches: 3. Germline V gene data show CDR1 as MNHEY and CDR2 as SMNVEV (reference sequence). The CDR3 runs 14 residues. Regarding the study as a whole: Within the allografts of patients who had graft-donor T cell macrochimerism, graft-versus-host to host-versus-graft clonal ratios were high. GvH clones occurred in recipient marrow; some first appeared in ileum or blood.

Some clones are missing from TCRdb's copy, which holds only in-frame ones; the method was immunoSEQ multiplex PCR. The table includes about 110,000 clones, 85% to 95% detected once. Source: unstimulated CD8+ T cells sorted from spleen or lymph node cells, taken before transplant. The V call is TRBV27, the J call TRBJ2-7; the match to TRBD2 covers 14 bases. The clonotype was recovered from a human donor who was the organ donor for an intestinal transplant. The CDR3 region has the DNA TGTGCCAGCAGGACTAGCGGGAGGGAGAACGAGCAGTACTTC. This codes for CASRTSGRENEQYF.